This entry is about one T cell receptor (beta chain). This sample stems from a study of cytomegalovirus exposure and HLA in healthy donors. Produced via immunoSEQ multiplex PCR; TCRdb's table is partial and in-frame only. The sample yields tens of thousands of clones, 91% seen once. The receptor was derived from a man younger than 35 in good health and CMV-seronegative. Sequencing used PBMCs.

Here the CDR3 reads CASSYSDLGEKLFF. CDR3 in DNA: TGTGCCAGCAGTTACTCGGATCTCGGGGAAAAACTGTTTTTT. The J gene is TRBJ1-4, the V gene TRBV6-6, with D unclear. The CDR3 extends over 14 amino acids. Germline assignment: CDR1 MNHNY and CDR2 SVGAGI (reference sequence). V lost 0 bases and J 8 bases, leaving 10 bases between the germline ends.